A selection of T cell receptor beta chains follows, all from one sample in a study of cytomegalovirus exposure and HLA in healthy donors. Only in-frame clones appear in the TCRdb table, and some are missing; sequencing was by immunoSEQ multiplex PCR. The data hold roughly 180,000 clones, with roughly 83% observed a single time. Sequenced sample: PBMCs. Every receptor here comes from a man aged 25-45 years in good health and CMV-seronegative. The CDR3 runs from the conserved cysteine through the conserved F or W. D genes are given only for firm matches. Some rows have no size entry. The others give once, few or many, or a class for an expanded clone.

J	length	size	D	V	DNA	CDR3
TRBJ1-1	12	once	TRBD1	TRBV6-6	TGTGCCAGCAGTAGGACAGGGACTGAAGCTTTCTTT	CASSRTGTEAFF
TRBJ1-5	16	-	TRBD1	TRBV5-1	TGCGCCAGCAGCTTGGGACAGGGGGGGAGTAATCAGCCCCAGCATTTT	CASSLGQGGSNQPQHF
TRBJ1-5	15	-	TRBD1	TRBV6-1	TGTGCCAGCAGGGCCGACAGGGTTGGCAATCAGCCCCAGCATTTT	CASRADRVGNQPQHF
TRBJ2-3	16	-	TRBD2	TRBV9	TGTGCCAGCAGCTATATAGCGGGGGGGAGCACAGATACGCAGTATTTT	CASSYIAGGSTDTQYF
TRBJ2-7	16	once	TRBD2	TRBV14	TGTGCCAGCAGCCCCCCGACCGGGACTAGCGGCGACGAGCAGTACTTC	CASSPPTGTSGDEQYF
TRBJ2-5	15	-	-	TRBV7-7	TGTGCCAGCAGCTTAGCTTACAGGGATGAAGAGACCCAGTACTTC	CASSLAYRDEETQYF
TRBJ1-6	12	-	-	TRBV6-1	TGTGCCAGCAGTGATCCGAATTCACCCCTCCACTTT	CASSDPNSPLHF
TRBJ1-4	14	few	-	TRBV6-5	TGTGCCAGCAGCAAAACAGGGTGGGATGAAAAACTGTTTTTT	CASSKTGWDEKLFF
TRBJ1-4	15	-	-	TRBV6-5	TGTGCCAGCAGCCCACATAACAGGGTCGGAGAAAAACTGTTTTTT	CASSPHNRVGEKLFF
TRBJ2-2	13	-	-	TRBV29-1	TGCAGCGCTATTCCTGCGAACACCGGGGAGCTGTTTTTT	CSAIPANTGELFF
TRBJ2-7	15	once	-	TRBV4-1	TGCGCCAGCAGCCAATCTTTCCCTCGGACATACGAGCAGTACTTC	CASSQSFPRTYEQYF
TRBJ2-3	17	-	TRBD2	TRBV5-6	TGTGCCAGCAGCTACCGACTAGCGGGGATGACAACAGATACGCAGTATTTT	CASSYRLAGMTTDTQYF
TRBJ2-3	15	-	TRBD2	TRBV18	TGTGCCAGCTCACAAACTAGCGGGGAAGGTCCCACGCAGTATTTT	CASSQTSGEGPTQYF
TRBJ1-2	13	-	-	TRBV5-6	TGTGCCAGCAGCTTGGCCCAGGGTGGTGGCTACACCTTC	CASSLAQGGGYTF
TRBJ2-1	16	-	TRBD2	TRBV9	TGTGCCAGCAGCGTAGGGCTAGCGGGGGTTCTTAATGAGCAGTTCTTC	CASSVGLAGVLNEQFF
TRBJ2-1	17	few	TRBD2	TRBV28	TGTGCCAGCAGTTTATCTAATCCTAGCGGCTCCTACAATGAGCAGTTCTTC	CASSLSNPSGSYNEQFF
TRBJ2-7	14	-	-	TRBV7-6	TGTGCCAGCAGCAAACAGGGTAGTAGCTACGAGCAGTACTTC	CASSKQGSSYEQYF
TRBJ1-1	14	-	TRBD1	TRBV18	TGTGCCAGCTCACCGGACAGGCCCACCACTGAAGCTTTCTTT	CASSPDRPTTEAFF
TRBJ2-2	15	-	TRBD1	TRBV10-3	TGTGCCATCACCCCGGGACAGGGGACCACCGGGGAGCTGTTTTTT	CAITPGQGTTGELFF
TRBJ2-3	14	-	-	TRBV7-6	TGTGCCAGCAGCTCCAGGGGGGGCACAGATACGCAGTATTTT	CASSSRGGTDTQYF
TRBJ2-7	18	few	-	TRBV7-8	TGTGCCAGCAGCCCCCTCTTTTCGGACAGCCAAAGCTCCTACGAGCAGTACTTC	CASSPLFSDSQSSYEQYF
TRBJ1-2	17	-	TRBD1	TRBV6-4	TGTGCCAGCAGAGATATGGACGGCACAGGGGGATACTATGGCTACACCTTC	CASRDMDGTGGYYGYTF
TRBJ1-6	12	-	-	TRBV27	TGTGCCAGCAGTACTCGTAATTCACCCCTCCACTTT	CASSTRNSPLHF
TRBJ2-7	15	-	TRBD1	TRBV6-5	TGTGCCAGCAGTTCACCCGGGACAGGGCTCTACGAGCAGTACTTC	CASSSPGTGLYEQYF
TRBJ1-2	16	-	-	TRBV11-2	TGTGCCAGCAGCCCCGAGGACAGCCCCCTCTTGTATGGCTACACCTTC	CASSPEDSPLLYGYTF
TRBJ2-1	16	-	TRBD1	TRBV15	TGTGCCACCAGCAGAAGACAGGGGGCGTTAGGCAATGAGCAGTTCTTC	CATSRRQGALGNEQFF
TRBJ2-2	14	-	TRBD1	TRBV28	TGTGCCAGCAGTTTACAGGGGGATTGGGGGGAGCTGTTTTTT	CASSLQGDWGELFF
TRBJ1-2	14	few	TRBD1	TRBV7-6	TGTGCCAGCAGCCCCGCGGGACAGCCCTATGGCTACACCTTC	CASSPAGQPYGYTF
TRBJ2-3	14	-	TRBD2	TRBV11-2	TGTGCCAGCAGCCCTAGCGGGGCTGTGGATACGCAGTATTTT	CASSPSGAVDTQYF
TRBJ1-1	14	-	-	TRBV14	TGTGCCAGCAGCCTTTTTCCAGGGGCCACTGAAGCTTTCTTT	CASSLFPGATEAFF
TRBJ1-3	14	-	-	TRBV19	TGTGCCAGTAGTATGCAGCCATCTAGCAACACCATATATTTT	CASSMQPSSNTIYF
TRBJ2-1	15	-	TRBD2	TRBV11-2	TGTGCCAGCAGCTTAGGAGCGGGGGGGCTCGGTGAGCAGTTCTTC	CASSLGAGGLGEQFF
TRBJ2-7	18	-	-	TRBV7-2	TGTGCCAGCAGCTTAAGCCCCCGCTTGCGGTCGAGCTCCTACGAGCAGTACTTC	CASSLSPRLRSSSYEQYF
TRBJ2-1	15	-	-	TRBV6-1	TGTGCCAGCAGGAATAGCGGAAGCTCCTACAATGAGCAGTTCTTC	CASRNSGSSYNEQFF
TRBJ2-7	13	-	TRBD1	TRBV6-6	TGTGCCAGCAGCTCGGGACAGCTCTACGAGCAGTACTTC	CASSSGQLYEQYF
TRBJ2-3	14	few	TRBD1	TRBV6-4	TGTGCCAGCAGTGACGGACAGGGGGCAGATACGCAGTATTTT	CASSDGQGADTQYF
TRBJ1-5	12	few	-	TRBV7-9	TGTGCCAGCAGCTTAGGGGGCCAGCCCCAGCATTTT	CASSLGGQPQHF
TRBJ1-5	15	-	-	TRBV5-4	TGTGCCAGCAGCGTACAGGGAGGGGGCAATCAGCCCCAGCATTTT	CASSVQGGGNQPQHF
TRBJ1-4	14	-	-	TRBV27	TGTGCCAGCAGTGGGCAGGGGTCTAATGAAAAACTGTTTTTT	CASSGQGSNEKLFF
TRBJ1-5	13	-	-	TRBV18	TGTGCCACCCCACAGATTAGCAATCAGCCCCAGCATTTT	CATPQISNQPQHF
TRBJ2-5	13	-	-	TRBV7-3	TGTGCCAGCAGCTTACGACAATTAGAGACCCAGTACTTC	CASSLRQLETQYF
TRBJ1-5	19	-	-	TRBV19	TGTGCCAGTAGGTCGTTTAGGAACAGGGACGGAGGCAGCAATCAGCCCCAGCATTTT	CASRSFRNRDGGSNQPQHF
TRBJ2-7	13	once	TRBD1	TRBV5-1	TGCGCCAGCAGCTTGGGGACAGGCTACGAGCAGTACTTC	CASSLGTGYEQYF
TRBJ2-1	15	-	-	TRBV6-6	TGTGCCAGCAGTGGACTAAACCAGCCTTACAATGAGCAGTTCTTC	CASSGLNQPYNEQFF
TRBJ2-7	14	few	-	TRBV7-9	TGTGCCAGCAGCTGGGCGGGCCGAGCCTACGAGCAGTACTTC	CASSWAGRAYEQYF
TRBJ2-3	15	-	TRBD2	TRBV9	TGTGCCAGCAGCGCACTAGCGGGAGGGACAGATACGCAGTATTTT	CASSALAGGTDTQYF
TRBJ1-6	15	-	TRBD1	TRBV10-2	TGCGCCAGCAGTGAGGGGTATAGGGGGCAATCACCCCTCCACTTT	CASSEGYRGQSPLHF
TRBJ1-3	15	-	-	TRBV6-5	TGTGCCAGCAGTTACTCATCCGGGTCCGGAAACACCATATATTTT	CASSYSSGSGNTIYF